This entry concerns a single T cell receptor (beta chain). This entry is derived from a study of blood T cell repertoires in COVID-19. The overall study: The origin of the acute and convalescent COVID-19 samples was the United States, Italy and Spain. Sources were T cells, B-cell-depleted T cells, or PBMCs; the material itself was cDNA or gDNA.

TCRdb's table, derived via immunoSEQ multiplex PCR, lists solely in-frame clones and lacks some. The data show some 100,000 clones, 85% seen once. This CDR3 spans 14 amino acids. Between the trimmed V and J ends, which lost 7 bases and 0 bases, there was a span of 13 bases. CDR1 is MNHEY and CDR2 is SVGAGI in the germline V gene. Sequenced material: peripheral blood. The chain carries TRBV6-5 and TRBJ2-7; D may be TRBD2 (6 bases). The source of this sequence is a man aged 45-65 years with active or convalescent COVID-19. CDR3 region: CASTGGSHSYEQYF. The DNA for the CDR3 is TGTGCCAGCACCGGAGGGTCCCACTCCTACGAGCAGTACTTC.